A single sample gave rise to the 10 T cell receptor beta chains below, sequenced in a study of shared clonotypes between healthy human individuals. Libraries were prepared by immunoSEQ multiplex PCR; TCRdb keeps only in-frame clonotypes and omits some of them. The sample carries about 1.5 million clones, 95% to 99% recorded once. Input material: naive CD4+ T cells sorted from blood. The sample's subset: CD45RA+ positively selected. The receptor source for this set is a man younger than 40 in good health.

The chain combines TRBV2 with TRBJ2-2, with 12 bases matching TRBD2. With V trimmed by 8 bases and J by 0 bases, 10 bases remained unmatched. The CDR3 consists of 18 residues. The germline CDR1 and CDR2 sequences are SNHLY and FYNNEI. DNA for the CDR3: TGTGCCAGCCTTAGATGGACTAGCGGGGTCGCGAACACCGGGGAGCTGTTTTTT. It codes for CASLRWTSGVANTGELFF.

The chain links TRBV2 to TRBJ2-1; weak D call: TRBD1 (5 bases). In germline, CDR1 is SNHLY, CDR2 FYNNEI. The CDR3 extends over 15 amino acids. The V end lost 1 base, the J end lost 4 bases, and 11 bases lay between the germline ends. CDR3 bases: TGTGCCAGCAGTGAAGAAGGGGTTTCATACAATGAGCAGTTCTTC. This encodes CASSEEGVSYNEQFF.

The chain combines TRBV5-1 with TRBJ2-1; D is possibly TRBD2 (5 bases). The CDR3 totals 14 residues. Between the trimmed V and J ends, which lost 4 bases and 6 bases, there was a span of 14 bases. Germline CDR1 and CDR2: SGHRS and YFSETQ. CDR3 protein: CASSGTSNPNEQFF. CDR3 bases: TGCGCCAGCAGCGGCACTAGTAATCCCAATGAGCAGTTCTTC.

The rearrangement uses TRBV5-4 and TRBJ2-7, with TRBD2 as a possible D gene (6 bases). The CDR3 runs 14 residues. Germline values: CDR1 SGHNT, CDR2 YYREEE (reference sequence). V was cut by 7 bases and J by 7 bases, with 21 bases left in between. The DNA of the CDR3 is TGTGCCAGCTCAAAGGAGGGGCGTTTTGAAGAGCAGTACTTC. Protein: CASSKEGRFEEQYF.

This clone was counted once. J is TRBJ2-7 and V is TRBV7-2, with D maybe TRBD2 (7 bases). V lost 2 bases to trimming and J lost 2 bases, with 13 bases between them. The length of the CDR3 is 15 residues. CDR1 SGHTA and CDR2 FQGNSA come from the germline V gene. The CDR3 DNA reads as TGTGCCAGCAGCTTAAGGGGGGAGGGCCCCTACGAGCAGTACTTC. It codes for CASSLRGEGPYEQYF.

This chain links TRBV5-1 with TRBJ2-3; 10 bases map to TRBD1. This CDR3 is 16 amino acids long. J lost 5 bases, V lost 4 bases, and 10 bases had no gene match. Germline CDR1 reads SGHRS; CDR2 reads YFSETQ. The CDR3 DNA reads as TGCGCCAGCAGCAAGCGACAGGGACAGGGGCAAGATACGCAGTATTTT. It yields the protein CASSKRQGQGQDTQYF.

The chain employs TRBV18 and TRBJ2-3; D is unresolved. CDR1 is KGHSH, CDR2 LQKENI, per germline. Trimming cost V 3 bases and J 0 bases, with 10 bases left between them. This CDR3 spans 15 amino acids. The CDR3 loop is CASSPLHDSTDTQYF. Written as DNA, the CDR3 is TGTGCCAGCTCACCTCTACACGATAGCACAGATACGCAGTATTTT. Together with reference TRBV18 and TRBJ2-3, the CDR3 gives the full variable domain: NAGVMQNPRHLVRRRGQEARLRCSPMKGHSHVYWYRQLPEEGLKFMVYLQKENIIDESGMPKERFSAEFPKEGPSILRIQQVVRGDSAAYFCASSPLHDSTDTQYFGPGTRLTVL.

This CDR3 reads CSVVLKRTFSTDTQYF. CDR3 DNA sequence: TGCAGCGTTGTCCTAAAGCGGACCTTTTCCACAGATACGCAGTATTTT. The J gene is TRBJ2-3, the V gene TRBV29-1; tentatively, D is TRBD2 (5 bases). Germline loops: CDR1 SQVTM, CDR2 ANQGSEA. V lost 4 bases and J 2 bases, leaving 19 bases between the germline ends. CDR3 size: 16 residues.

This CDR3 is CASSLPGQSPYGYTF. The CDR3 DNA is TGTGCCAGCAGCTTACCGGGACAGTCCCCCTATGGCTACACCTTC. The chain carries TRBV7-9 and TRBJ1-2; 7 bases map to TRBD1. The CDR3 totals 15 residues. V lost 2 bases to trimming and J lost 4 bases; unmatched junction nucleotides: 7. Germline lookup yields CDR1 SEHNR and CDR2 FQNEAQ (reference sequence).

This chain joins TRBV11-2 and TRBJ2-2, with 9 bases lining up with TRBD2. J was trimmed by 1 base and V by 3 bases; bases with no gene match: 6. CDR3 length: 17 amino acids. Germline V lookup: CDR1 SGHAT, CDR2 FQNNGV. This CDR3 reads CASSFTIAGVNTGELFF. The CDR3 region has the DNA TGTGCCAGCAGCTTCACCATAGCGGGAGTGAACACCGGGGAGCTGTTTTTT.